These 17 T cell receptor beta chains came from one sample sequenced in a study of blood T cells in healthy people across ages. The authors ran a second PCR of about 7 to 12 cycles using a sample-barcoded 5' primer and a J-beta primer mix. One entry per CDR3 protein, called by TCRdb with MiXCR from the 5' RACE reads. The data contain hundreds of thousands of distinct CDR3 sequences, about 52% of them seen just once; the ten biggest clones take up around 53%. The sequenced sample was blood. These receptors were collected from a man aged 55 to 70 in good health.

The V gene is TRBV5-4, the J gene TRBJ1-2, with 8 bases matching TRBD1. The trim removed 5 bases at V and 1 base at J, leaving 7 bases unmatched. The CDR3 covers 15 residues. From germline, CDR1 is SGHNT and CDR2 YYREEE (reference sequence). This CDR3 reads CASSQGQGINYGYTF. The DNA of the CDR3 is TGTGCCAGCAGTCAAGGACAGGGCATTAACTATGGCTACACCTTC.

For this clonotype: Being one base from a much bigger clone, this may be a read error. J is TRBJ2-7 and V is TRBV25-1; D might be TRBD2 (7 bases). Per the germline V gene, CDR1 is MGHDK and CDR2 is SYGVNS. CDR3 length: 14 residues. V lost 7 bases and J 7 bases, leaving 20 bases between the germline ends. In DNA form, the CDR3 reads TGTGCCAGCACCCCAAGGGGGGGGTCGGATGAGCAGTACTTC. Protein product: CASTPRGGSDEQYF.

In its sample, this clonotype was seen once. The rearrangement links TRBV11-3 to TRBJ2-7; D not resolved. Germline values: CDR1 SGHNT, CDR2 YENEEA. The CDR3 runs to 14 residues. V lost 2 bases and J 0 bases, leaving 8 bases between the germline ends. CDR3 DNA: TGTGCCAGCAGCTTAACCCCGGCCTCCTACGAGCAGTACTTC. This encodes CASSLTPASYEQYF.

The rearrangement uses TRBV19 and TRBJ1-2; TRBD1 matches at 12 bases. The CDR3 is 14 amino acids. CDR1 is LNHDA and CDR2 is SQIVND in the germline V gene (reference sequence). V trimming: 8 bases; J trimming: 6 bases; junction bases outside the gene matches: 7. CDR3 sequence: CASSSGTGGNGYTF. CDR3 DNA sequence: TGTGCCAGTTCATCCGGGACAGGGGGCAATGGCTACACCTTC.

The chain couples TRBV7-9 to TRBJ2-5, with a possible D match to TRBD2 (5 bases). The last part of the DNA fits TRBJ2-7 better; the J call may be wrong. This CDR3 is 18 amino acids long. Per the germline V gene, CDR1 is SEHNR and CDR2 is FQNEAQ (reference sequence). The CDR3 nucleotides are TGTGCCAGCAGCTGGGAGATAGCTCTCTCTACTTCGCGCTACGAGCAGTACTTC. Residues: CASSWEIALSTSRYEQYF.

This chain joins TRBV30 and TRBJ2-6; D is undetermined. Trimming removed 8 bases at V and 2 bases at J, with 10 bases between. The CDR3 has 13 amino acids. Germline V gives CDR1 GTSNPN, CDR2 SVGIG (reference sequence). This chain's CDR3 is CALHLPGANVLTF. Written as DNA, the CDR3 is TGTGCCCTTCACCTCCCTGGGGCCAACGTCCTGACTTTC.

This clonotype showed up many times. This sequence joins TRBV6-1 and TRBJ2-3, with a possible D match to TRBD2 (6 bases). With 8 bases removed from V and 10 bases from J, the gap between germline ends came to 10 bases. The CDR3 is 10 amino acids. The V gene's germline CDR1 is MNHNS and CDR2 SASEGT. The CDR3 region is CASRLGAQYF. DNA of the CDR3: TGTGCCAGCCGACTAGGGGCGCAGTATTTT.

The CDR3 coding sequence is TGTGCCAGCAGACCTCTGGTTCCCTACGAGCAGTACTTC. Translation: CASRPLVPYEQYF. The chain links TRBV28 to TRBJ2-4, with unresolved D. The DNA matches TRBJ2-7 better at its end, which makes the J call doubtful. The germline V gene encodes CDR1 MDHEN and CDR2 SYDVKM. This CDR3 spans 13 amino acids.

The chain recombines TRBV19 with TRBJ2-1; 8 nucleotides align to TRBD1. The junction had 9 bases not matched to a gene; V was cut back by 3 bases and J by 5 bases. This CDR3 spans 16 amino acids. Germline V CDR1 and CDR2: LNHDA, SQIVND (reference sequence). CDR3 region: CASSMAGTGDHNEQFF. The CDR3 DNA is TGTGCCAGTAGTATGGCCGGGACAGGTGACCACAATGAGCAGTTCTTC.

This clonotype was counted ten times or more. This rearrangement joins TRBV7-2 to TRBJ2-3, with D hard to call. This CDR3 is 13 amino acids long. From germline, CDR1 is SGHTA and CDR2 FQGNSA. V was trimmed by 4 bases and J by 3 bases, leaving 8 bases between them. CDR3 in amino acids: CASSSPGTDTQYF. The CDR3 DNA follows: TGTGCCAGCAGCTCGCCCGGGACAGATACGCAGTATTTT. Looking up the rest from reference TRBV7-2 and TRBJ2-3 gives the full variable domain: GAGVSQSPSNKVTEKGKDVELRCDPISGHTALYWYRQSLGQGLEFLIYFQGNSAPDKSGLPSDRFSAERTGGSVSTLTIQRTQQEDSAVYLCASSSPGTDTQYFGPGTRLTVL.

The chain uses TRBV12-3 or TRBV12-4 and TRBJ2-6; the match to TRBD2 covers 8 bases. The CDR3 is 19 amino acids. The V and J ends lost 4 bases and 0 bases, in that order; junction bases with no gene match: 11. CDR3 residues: CASSSPVTSGSSGANVLTF. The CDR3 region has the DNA TGTGCCAGCAGTTCCCCGGTAACTAGCGGCAGCTCTGGGGCCAACGTCCTGACTTTC.

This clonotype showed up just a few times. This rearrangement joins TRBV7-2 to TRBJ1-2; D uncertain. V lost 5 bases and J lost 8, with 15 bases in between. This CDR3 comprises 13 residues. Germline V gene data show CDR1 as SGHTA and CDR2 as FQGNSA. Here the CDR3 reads CASSKRPVEGYTF. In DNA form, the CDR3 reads TGTGCCAGCAGCAAACGCCCGGTGGAGGGCTACACCTTC. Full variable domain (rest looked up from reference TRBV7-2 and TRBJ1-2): GAGVSQSPSNKVTEKGKDVELRCDPISGHTALYWYRQSLGQGLEFLIYFQGNSAPDKSGLPSDRFSAERTGGSVSTLTIQRTQQEDSAVYLCASSKRPVEGYTFGSGTRLTVV.

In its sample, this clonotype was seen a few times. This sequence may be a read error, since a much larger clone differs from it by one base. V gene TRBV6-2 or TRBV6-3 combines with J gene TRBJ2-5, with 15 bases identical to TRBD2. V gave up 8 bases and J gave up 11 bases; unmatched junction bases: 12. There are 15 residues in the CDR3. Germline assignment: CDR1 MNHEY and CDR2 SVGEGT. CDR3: CASGLGLAGGDEQYF. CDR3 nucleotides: TGTGCCAGCGGGCTGGGACTAGCGGGAGGTGATGAGCAGTACTTC.

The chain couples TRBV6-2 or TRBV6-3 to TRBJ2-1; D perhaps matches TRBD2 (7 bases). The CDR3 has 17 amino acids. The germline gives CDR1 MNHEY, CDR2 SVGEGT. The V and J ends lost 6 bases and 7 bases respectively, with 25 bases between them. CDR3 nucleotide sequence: TGTGCCAGCAGCGACGGACAGATAGCGGGTAAAGGGAATGAGCAGTTCTTC. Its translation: CASSDGQIAGKGNEQFF.

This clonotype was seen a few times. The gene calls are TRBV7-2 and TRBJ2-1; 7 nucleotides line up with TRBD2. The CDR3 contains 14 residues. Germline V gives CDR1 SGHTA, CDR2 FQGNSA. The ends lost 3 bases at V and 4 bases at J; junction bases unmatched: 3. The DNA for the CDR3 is TGTGCCAGCAGCTTGGGGGAGGGATACAATGAGCAGTTCTTC. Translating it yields CASSLGEGYNEQFF.

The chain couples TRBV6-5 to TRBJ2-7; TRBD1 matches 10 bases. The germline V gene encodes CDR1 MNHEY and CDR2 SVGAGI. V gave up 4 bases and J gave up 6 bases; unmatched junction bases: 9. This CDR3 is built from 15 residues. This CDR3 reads CASSSSGTGAREQYF. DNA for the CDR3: TGTGCCAGCAGTTCCTCCGGGACAGGGGCGCGCGAGCAGTACTTC.

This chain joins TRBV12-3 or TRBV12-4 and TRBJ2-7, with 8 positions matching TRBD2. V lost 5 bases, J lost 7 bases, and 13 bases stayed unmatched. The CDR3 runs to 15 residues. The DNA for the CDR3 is TGTGCCAGCAGTCCGCAGGTAGCGGGAAACAATGAGCAGTACTTC. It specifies CASSPQVAGNNEQYF.